The text below deals with one TCR beta chain. The data were taken from a study of blood T cell repertoires in COVID-19. In germline, CDR1 is SGHRS, CDR2 YFSETQ. This CDR3 has 16 amino acids. V lost 3 bases to trimming and J lost 4 bases; unmatched junction nucleotides: 5. The assay was immunoSEQ multiplex PCR, and TCRdb's table has in-frame clones only and misses some. The profile shows 150,000 to 200,000 clones, 88% of them singletons. The sample taken for sequencing was peripheral blood. This receptor was obtained from a man aged 35 to 55 with active or convalescent COVID-19. The rearrangement joins TRBV5-1 to TRBJ2-2; 11 bases line up with TRBD1. The CDR3 loop is CASSWSGTGGTGELFF. The CDR3 DNA reads as TGCGCCAGCAGCTGGTCCGGGACAGGGGGCACCGGGGAGCTGTTTTTT.